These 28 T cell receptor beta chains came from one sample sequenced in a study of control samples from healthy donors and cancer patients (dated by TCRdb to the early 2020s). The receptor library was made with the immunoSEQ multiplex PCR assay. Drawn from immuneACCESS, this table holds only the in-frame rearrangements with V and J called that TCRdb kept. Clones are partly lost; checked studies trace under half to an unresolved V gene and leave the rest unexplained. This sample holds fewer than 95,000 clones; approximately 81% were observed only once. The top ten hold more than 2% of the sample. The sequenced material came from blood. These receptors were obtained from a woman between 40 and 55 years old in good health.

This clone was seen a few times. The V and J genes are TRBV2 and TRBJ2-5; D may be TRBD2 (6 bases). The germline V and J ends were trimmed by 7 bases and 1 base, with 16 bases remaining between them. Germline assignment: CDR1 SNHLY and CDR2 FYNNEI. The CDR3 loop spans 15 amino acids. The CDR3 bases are TGTGCCAGCAACCTGAATGGACTACCCCAAGAGACCCAGTACTTC. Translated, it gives CASNLNGLPQETQYF. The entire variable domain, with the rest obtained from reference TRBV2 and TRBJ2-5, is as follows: EPEVTQTPSHQVTQMGQEVILRCVPISNHLYFYWYRQILGQKVEFLVSFYNNEISEKSEIFDDQFSVERPDGSNFTLKIRSTKLEDSAMYFCASNLNGLPQETQYFGPGTRLLVL.

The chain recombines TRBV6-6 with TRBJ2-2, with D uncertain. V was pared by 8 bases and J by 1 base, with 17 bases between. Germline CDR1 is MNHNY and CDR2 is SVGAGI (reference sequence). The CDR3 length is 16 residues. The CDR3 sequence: CASGAPQHMNTGELFF. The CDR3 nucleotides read TGTGCCAGCGGAGCACCTCAACATATGAACACCGGGGAGCTGTTTTTT.

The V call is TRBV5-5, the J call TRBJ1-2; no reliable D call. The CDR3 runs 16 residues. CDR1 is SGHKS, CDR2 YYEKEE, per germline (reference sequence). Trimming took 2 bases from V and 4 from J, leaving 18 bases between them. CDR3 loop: CASSFVEGTRSYGYTF. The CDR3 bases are TGTGCCAGCAGCTTTGTCGAAGGAACCAGAAGCTATGGCTACACCTTC.

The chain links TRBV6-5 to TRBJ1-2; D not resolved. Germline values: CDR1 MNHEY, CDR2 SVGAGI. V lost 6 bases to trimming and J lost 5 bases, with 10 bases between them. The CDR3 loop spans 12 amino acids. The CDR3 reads CASRSVGYGYTF. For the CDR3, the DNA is TGTGCCAGCAGATCGGTGGGTTATGGCTACACCTTC.

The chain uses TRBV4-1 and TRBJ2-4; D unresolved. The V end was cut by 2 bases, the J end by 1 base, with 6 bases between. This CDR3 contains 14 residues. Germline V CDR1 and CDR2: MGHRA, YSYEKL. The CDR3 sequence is CASSQSFAKNIQYF. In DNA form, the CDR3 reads TGCGCCAGCAGCCAATCGTTTGCCAAAAACATTCAGTACTTC.

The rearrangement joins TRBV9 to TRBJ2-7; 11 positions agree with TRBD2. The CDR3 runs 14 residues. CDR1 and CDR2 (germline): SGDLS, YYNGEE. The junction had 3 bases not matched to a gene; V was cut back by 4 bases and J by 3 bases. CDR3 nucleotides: TGTGCCAGCAGCTCCGGACTAGCGGGCTACGAGCAGTACTTC. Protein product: CASSSGLAGYEQYF.

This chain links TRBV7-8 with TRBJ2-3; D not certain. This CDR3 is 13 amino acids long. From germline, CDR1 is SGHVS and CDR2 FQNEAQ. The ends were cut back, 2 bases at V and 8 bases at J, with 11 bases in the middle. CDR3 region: CASSLSELVTQYF. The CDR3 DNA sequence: TGTGCCAGCAGCTTATCAGAGTTGGTTACGCAGTATTTT.

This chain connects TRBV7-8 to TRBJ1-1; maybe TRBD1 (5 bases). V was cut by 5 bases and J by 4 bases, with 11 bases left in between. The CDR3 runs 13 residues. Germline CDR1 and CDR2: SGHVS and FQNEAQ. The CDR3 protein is CASSGLGTTEAFF. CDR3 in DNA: TGTGCCAGCAGCGGCCTAGGGACCACTGAAGCTTTCTTT.

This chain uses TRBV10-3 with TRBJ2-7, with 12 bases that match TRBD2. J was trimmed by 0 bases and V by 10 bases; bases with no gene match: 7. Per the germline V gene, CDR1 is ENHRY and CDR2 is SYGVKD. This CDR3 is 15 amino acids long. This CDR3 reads CATSTSGGVSYEQYF. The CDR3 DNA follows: TGTGCCACCTCGACTAGCGGGGGCGTCTCCTACGAGCAGTACTTC.

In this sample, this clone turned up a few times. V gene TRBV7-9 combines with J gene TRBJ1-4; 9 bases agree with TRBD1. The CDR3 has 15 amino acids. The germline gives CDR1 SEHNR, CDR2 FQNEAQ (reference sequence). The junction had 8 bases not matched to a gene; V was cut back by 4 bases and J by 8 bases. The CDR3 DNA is TGTGCCAGCAGCTGGTCGGGACAGGGCCAAGAAAAACTGTTTTTT. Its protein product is CASSWSGQGQEKLFF.

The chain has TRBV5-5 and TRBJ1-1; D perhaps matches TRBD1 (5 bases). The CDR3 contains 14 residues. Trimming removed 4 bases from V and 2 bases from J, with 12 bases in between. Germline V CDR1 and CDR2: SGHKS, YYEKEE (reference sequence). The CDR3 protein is CASSPSGTNTEAFF. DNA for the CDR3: TGTGCCAGCAGCCCTTCGGGGACCAACACTGAAGCTTTCTTT. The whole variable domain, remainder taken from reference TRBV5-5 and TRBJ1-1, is DAGVTQSPTHLIKTRGQQVTLRCSPISGHKSVSWYQQVLGQGPQFIFQYYEKEERGRGNFPDRFSARQFPNYSSELNVNALLLGDSALYLCASSPSGTNTEAFFGQGTRLTVV.

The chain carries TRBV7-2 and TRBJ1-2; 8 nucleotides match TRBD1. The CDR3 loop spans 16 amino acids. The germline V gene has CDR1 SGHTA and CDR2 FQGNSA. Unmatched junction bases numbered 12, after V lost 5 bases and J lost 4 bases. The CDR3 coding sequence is TGTGCCAGCAGCCCAACCCCCAGGGGGCAAGTCTATGGCTACACCTTC. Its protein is CASSPTPRGQVYGYTF.

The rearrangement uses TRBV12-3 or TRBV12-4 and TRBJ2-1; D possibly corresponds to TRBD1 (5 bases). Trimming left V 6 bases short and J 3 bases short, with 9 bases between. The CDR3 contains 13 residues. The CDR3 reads CASSDRYYNEQFF. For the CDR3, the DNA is TGTGCCAGCAGCGACAGATACTACAATGAGCAGTTCTTC.

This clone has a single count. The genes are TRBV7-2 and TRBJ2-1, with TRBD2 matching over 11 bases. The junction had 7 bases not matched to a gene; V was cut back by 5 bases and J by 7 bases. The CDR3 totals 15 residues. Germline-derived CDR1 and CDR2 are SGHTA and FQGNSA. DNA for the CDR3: TGTGCCAGCAGCACTCTAGCGGGGGGCGGGAATGAGCAGTTCTTC. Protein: CASSTLAGGGNEQFF.

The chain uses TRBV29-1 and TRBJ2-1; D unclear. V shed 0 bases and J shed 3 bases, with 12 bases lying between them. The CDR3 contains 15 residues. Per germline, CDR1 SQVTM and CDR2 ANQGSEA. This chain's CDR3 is CSVEDARTVYNEQFF. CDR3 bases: TGCAGCGTTGAAGATGCTAGAACCGTCTACAATGAGCAGTTCTTC.

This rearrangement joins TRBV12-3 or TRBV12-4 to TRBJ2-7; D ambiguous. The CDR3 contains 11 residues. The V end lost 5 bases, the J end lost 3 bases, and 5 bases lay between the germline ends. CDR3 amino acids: CASSDFYEQYF. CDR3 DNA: TGTGCCAGCAGTGATTTCTACGAGCAGTACTTC.

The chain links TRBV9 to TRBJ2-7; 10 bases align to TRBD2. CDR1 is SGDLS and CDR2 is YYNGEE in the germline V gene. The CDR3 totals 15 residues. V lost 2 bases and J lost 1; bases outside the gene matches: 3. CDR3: CASSVSGGPSYEQYF. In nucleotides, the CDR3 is TGTGCCAGCAGCGTTAGCGGGGGGCCTTCCTACGAGCAGTACTTC. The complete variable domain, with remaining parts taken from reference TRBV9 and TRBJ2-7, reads DSGVTQTPKHLITATGQRVTLRCSPRSGDLSVYWYQQSLDQGLQFLIQYYNGEERAKGNILERFSAQQFPDLHSELNLSSLELGDSALYFCASSVSGGPSYEQYFGPGTRLTVT.

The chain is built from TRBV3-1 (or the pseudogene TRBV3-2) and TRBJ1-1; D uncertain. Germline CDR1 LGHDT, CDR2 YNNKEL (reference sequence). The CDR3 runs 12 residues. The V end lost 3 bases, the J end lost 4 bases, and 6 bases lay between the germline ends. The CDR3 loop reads CASSHGPTEAFF. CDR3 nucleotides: TGTGCCAGCAGCCATGGTCCCACTGAAGCTTTCTTT.

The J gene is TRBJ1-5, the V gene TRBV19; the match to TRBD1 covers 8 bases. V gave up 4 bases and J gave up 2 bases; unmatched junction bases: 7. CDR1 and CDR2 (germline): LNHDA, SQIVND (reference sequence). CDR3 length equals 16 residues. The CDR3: CASSKVTGVGNQPQHF. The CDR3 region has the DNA TGTGCCAGTAGTAAGGTGACAGGGGTTGGCAATCAGCCCCAGCATTTT.

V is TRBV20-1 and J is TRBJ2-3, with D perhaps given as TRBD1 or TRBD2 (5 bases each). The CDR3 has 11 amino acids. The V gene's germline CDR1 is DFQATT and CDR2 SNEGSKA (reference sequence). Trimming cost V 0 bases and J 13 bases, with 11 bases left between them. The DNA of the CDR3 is TGCAGTGCTAGAGAGGGGGAGAGGGAGTATTTT. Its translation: CSAREGEREYF.

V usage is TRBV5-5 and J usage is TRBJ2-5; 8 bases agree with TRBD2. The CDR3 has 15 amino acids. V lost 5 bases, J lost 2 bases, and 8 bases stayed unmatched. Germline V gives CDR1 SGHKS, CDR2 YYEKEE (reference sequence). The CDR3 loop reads CASSERGISQETQYF. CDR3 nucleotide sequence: TGTGCCAGCAGTGAGCGGGGGATAAGTCAAGAGACCCAGTACTTC.

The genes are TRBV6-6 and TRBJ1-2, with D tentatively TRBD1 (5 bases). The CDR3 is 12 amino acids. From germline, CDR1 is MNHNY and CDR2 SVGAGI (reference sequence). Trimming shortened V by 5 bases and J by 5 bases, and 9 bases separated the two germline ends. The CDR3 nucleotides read TGTGCCAGCAGTCGGGACCTTTATGGCTACACCTTC. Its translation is CASSRDLYGYTF.

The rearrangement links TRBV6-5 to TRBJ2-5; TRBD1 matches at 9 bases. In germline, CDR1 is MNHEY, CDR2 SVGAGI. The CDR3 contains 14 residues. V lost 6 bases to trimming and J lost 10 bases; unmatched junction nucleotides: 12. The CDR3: CASSKGGTGRDQYF. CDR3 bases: TGTGCCAGCAGCAAAGGGGGGACAGGGCGTGACCAGTACTTC.

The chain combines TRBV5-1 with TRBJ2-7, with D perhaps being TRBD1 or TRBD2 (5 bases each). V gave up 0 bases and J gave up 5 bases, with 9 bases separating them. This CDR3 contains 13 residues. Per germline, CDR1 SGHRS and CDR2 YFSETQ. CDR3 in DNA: TGCGCCAGCAGCTTGGCCCGGGGCGACGAGCAGTACTTC. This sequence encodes CASSLARGDEQYF.

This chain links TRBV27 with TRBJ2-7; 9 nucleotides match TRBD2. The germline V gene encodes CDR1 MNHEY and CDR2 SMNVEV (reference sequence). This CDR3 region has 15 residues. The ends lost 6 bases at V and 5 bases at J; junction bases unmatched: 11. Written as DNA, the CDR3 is TGTGCCAGCAGCCCTCACAGCGGGGGGCCCAACGAGCAGTACTTC. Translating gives CASSPHSGGPNEQYF.

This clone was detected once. The CDR3 loop reads CASSLPGRGLGNEQFF. DNA of the CDR3: TGTGCCAGTAGTCTCCCTGGCAGGGGGCTTGGGAATGAGCAGTTCTTC. This sequence joins TRBV19 and TRBJ2-1, with 8 bases fitting TRBD1. Germline V gene sequence: CDR1 LNHDA, CDR2 SQIVND (reference sequence). Unmatched junction bases numbered 13, after V lost 5 bases and J lost 7 bases. The CDR3 sequence is 16 residues long.

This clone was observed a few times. For the CDR3, the DNA is TGTGCCAGCAGTTACTCGCGTGGGGGATGGAATTCACCCCTCCACTTT. This sequence encodes CASSYSRGGWNSPLHF. The J gene is TRBJ1-6, the V gene TRBV6-5; D perhaps matches TRBD1 (5 bases). The V end was cut by 0 bases, the J end by 7 bases, with 13 bases between. This CDR3 is built from 16 residues. CDR1 and CDR2 (germline): MNHEY, SVGAGI.

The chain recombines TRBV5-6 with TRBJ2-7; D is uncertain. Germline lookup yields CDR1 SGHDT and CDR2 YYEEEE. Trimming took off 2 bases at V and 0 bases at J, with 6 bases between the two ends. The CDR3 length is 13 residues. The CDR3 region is CASSFGLSYEQYF. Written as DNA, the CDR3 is TGTGCCAGCAGCTTCGGCCTCTCCTACGAGCAGTACTTC.